This TCR beta chain is drawn from a study of regulatory T cells in long-lasting Graves disease. Study details: New Graves' disease cases had less than 3 months of antithyroid drugs.

Noted time point: newly diagnosed GD, antithyroid drugs for less than 3 months. The TCR library used RNA extracted from PBMCs. Germline-derived CDR1 and CDR2 are LNHDA and SQIVND (reference sequence). The CDR3 contains 14 residues. Trimming stripped 6 bases from V and 4 bases from J, with 15 bases between. The table lists this clonotype with many counts. Relying on iRepertoire HTBI primers and Arm-PCR of CDR3 regions, the team built TCR beta libraries. TCRdb analysed the multiplex PCR reads with MiXCR anew, one entry per CDR3 protein. The sample gives around 400,000 distinct CDR3 sequences, 10% to 15% of which show up once; around 18% is in the top ten. These data were likewise used in another study, on T cells in Graves' hyperthyroidism and ophthalmopathy.

The rearrangement uses TRBV19 and TRBJ1-2, with a weak D call TRBD1 (6 bases). The sequencing used peripheral blood mononuclear cells (PBMCs), collected at new diagnosis, from a patient treated with antithyroid drugs. This clonotype was sampled from a young woman with Graves disease. The CDR3 nucleotides are TGTGCCAGTAGAGCGCCGGGGGGCACCTATGGCTACACCTTC. It yields the protein CASRAPGGTYGYTF.